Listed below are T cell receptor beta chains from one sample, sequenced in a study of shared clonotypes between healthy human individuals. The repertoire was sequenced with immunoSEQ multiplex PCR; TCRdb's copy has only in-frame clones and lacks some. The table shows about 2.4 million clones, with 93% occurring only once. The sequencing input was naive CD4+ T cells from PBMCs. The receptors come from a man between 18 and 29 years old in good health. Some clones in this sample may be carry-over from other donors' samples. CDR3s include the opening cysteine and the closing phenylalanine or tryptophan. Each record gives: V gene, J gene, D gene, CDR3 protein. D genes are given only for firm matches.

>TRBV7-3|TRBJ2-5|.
CASSLVAEETQYF
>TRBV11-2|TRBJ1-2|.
CASSLVLDGGYTF
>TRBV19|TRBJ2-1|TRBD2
CASSQSGSSYNEQFF
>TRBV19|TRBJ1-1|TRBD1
CASSPQGAVTEAFF
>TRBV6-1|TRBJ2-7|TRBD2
CASSGTSGSITGEQYF
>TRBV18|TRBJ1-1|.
CASSLRDTTEAFF
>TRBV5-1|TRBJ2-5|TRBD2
CASSPGTSGQETQYF
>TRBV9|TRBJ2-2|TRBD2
CASSELAGGYTGELFF
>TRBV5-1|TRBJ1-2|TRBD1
CASSLTGDYGYTF
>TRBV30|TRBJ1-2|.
CAWSKGEYGYTF
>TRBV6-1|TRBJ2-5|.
CASSEMSQETQYF
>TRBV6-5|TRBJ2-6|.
CASSYTGSSGANVLTF
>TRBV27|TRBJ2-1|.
CASSLTGPGNEQFF
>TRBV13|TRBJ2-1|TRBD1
CASSLRQGNNEQFF
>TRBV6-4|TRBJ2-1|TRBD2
CASRPSGGNEQFF
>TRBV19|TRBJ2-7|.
CASSNRDTNGEQYF
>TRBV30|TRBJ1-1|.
CAWSRVTGDTEAFF
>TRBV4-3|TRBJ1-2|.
CASSQDMGYGYTF
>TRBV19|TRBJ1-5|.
CASEGGQGDQPQHF